This passage covers 16 T cell receptor beta chains from one sample sequenced in a study of CD8+CD57+ T cells in acquired aplastic anemia. Sequencing involved patients with CD8+CD57+ cell expansion previously shown by flow cytometry. Researchers used genomic DNA as the template to profile TCR beta VDJ and CDR3. TCRdb used MiXCR to reprocess the reads, holding one entry per CDR3 protein. The sample yields around 170,000 distinct CDR3 sequences, more than 45% seen once. Sequencing used sorted CD4+, CD8+, or CD8+CD57+ T cells (not recorded which) from PBMCs. Receptor source: a human donor with aplastic anemia.

The chain recombines TRBV24-1 with TRBJ2-2, with 11 positions matching TRBD2. The junction had 3 bases not matched to a gene; V was cut back by 1 base and J by 3 bases. CDR3 length: 17 residues. Germline CDR1 and CDR2: KGHDR and SFDVKD. CDR3 DNA: TGTGCCACCAGTGATTTACTAGCGGGAGTGGACACCGGGGAGCTGTTTTTT. Amino acids: CATSDLLAGVDTGELFF.

The chain recombines TRBV4-3 with TRBJ1-6; D ambiguous. CDR1 is LGHNA and CDR2 is YSLEER in the germline V gene. This CDR3 spans 15 amino acids. V was cut by 4 bases and J by 9 bases, with 16 bases left in between. The CDR3 region has the DNA TGCGCCAGCAGCCGAGACGGCCGAGTAGGTTCACCCCTCCACTTT. Protein sequence: CASSRDGRVGSPLHF.

This clonotype was picked up many times. The chain employs TRBV2 and TRBJ2-2, with 7 bases that match TRBD2. The CDR3 loop spans 14 amino acids. V lost 5 bases, J lost 4 bases, and 4 bases stayed unmatched. Germline-derived CDR1 and CDR2 are SNHLY and FYNNEI. CDR3 DNA: TGTGCCAGCAGTTCAGCGGGACGCACCGGGGAGCTGTTTTTT. It encodes CASSSAGRTGELFF.

In this sample, this clonotype turned up a few times. In nucleotides, the CDR3 is TGCAGTGCCCCCAATAGCGGGAGGGCCGGCAATGAGCAGTTCTTC. It yields the protein CSAPNSGRAGNEQFF. The chain has TRBV20-1 and TRBJ2-1; TRBD2 matches 11 bases. The J segment lost 6 bases and the V segment lost 6 bases, leaving 10 bases of the junction unmatched. The CDR3 sequence is 15 residues long. The germline V gene has CDR1 DFQATT and CDR2 SNEGSKA (reference sequence).

This clonotype has only a few counts. V is TRBV20-1 and J is TRBJ2-7; no firm D call. V lost 0 bases and J 3 bases, leaving 12 bases between the germline ends. This CDR3 contains 14 residues. The germline V gene has CDR1 DFQATT and CDR2 SNEGSKA (reference sequence). CDR3: CSAREDRQLYEQYF. CDR3 DNA: TGCAGTGCTAGAGAGGACCGTCAGCTCTACGAGCAGTACTTC.

This clonotype has only one observation. V and J are TRBV7-9 and TRBJ2-3, with D perhaps given as TRBD1 or TRBD2 (5 bases each). Germline values: CDR1 SEHNR, CDR2 FQNEAQ (reference sequence). Trimming left V 6 bases short and J 1 base short, with 11 bases between. This CDR3 comprises 14 residues. The DNA of the CDR3 is TGTGCCAGCAGGGGACCTTTTGGCACAGATACGCAGTATTTT. Translation: CASRGPFGTDTQYF.

This clonotype showed up many times. The chain employs TRBV9 and TRBJ2-7; tentative D call: TRBD2 (5 bases). Per the germline V gene, CDR1 is SGDLS and CDR2 is YYNGEE. The ends were cut back, 3 bases at V and 6 bases at J, with 10 bases in the middle. The CDR3 is made up of 12 amino acids. The CDR3 is CASSAVGGEQYF. The CDR3 nucleotides are TGTGCCAGCAGCGCGGTCGGAGGCGAGCAGTACTTC.

This chain connects TRBV20-1 to TRBJ2-1; 13 bases are a match to TRBD2. V lost 4 bases to trimming and J lost 7 bases; unmatched junction nucleotides: 7. Germline CDR1 is DFQATT and CDR2 is SNEGSKA (reference sequence). The CDR3 totals 15 residues. CDR3 sequence (DNA): TGCAGTGCTACGGGACTAGCGGGACGTACAAATGAGCAGTTCTTC. This encodes CSATGLAGRTNEQFF.

Concerning this clonotype: A read error is likely, as this CDR3 ends without the conserved phenylalanine or tryptophan. The rearrangement links TRBV10-3 to TRBJ2-7; the match to TRBD1 covers 7 bases. V was clipped by 6 bases and J by 0 bases; unmatched bases: 5. Per germline, CDR1 ENHRY and CDR2 SYGVKD. The CDR3 sequence is 14 residues long. The DNA for the CDR3 is TGTGCCATCAGGCCTGGACAGGTCTCCTACGAGCAGTACCTC. Translating gives CAIRPGQVSYEQYL.

This clonotype was seen a single time. The V gene is TRBV7-2, the J gene TRBJ2-5; D not certain. V gave up 1 base and J gave up 5 bases, with 17 bases separating them. Germline CDR1 SGHTA, CDR2 FQGNSA. The CDR3 runs to 16 residues. As DNA, the CDR3 is TGTGCCAGCAGCTTAGGACTCTTGGAATTAGGGGAGACCCAGTACTTC. Amino acids: CASSLGLLELGETQYF.

The chain uses TRBV2 and TRBJ1-3, with a tentative D call TRBD1 (6 bases). V lost 6 bases and J 3 bases, leaving 12 bases between the germline ends. The CDR3 contains 14 residues. Germline values: CDR1 SNHLY, CDR2 FYNNEI. The CDR3 region is CASSNSGDGNTIYF. CDR3 nucleotides: TGTGCCAGCAGCAACTCAGGGGATGGAAACACCATATATTTT. The full variable domain, completed using reference TRBV2 and TRBJ1-3, is EPEVTQTPSHQVTQMGQEVILRCVPISNHLYFYWYRQILGQKVEFLVSFYNNEISEKSEIFDDQFSVERPDGSNFTLKIRSTKLEDSAMYFCASSNSGDGNTIYFGEGSWLTVV.

This clonotype was recorded at least ten times. The chain carries TRBV6-1 and TRBJ1-1; D gene unclear. This CDR3 region has 12 residues. CDR1 and CDR2 from the germline V gene are MNHNS and SASEGT. Trimming removed 3 bases at V and 11 bases at J, with 13 bases between. The CDR3 spells CASSELPSAAFF. CDR3 nucleotides: TGTGCCAGCAGTGAGCTGCCCTCCGCGGCTTTCTTT.

V gene TRBV5-5 combines with J gene TRBJ1-5; D call uncertain. Trimming stripped 4 bases from V and 0 bases from J, with 8 bases between. This CDR3 is 14 amino acids long. Germline V gene data show CDR1 as SGHKS and CDR2 as YYEKEE (reference sequence). The CDR3 loop reads CASSVAVSNQPQHF. The CDR3 DNA follows: TGTGCCAGCAGCGTGGCGGTTAGCAATCAGCCCCAGCATTTT. Looking up the rest from reference TRBV5-5 and TRBJ1-5 gives the full variable domain: DAGVTQSPTHLIKTRGQQVTLRCSPISGHKSVSWYQQVLGQGPQFIFQYYEKEERGRGNFPDRFSARQFPNYSSELNVNALLLGDSALYLCASSVAVSNQPQHFGDGTRLSIL.

This chain links TRBV20-1 with TRBJ1-3; D might be TRBD1 (5 bases). V was shortened by 3 bases and J by 4 bases, with 19 bases between the two germline ends. Looked up from germline, CDR1 is DFQATT and CDR2 is SNEGSKA (reference sequence). The CDR3 totals 16 residues. CDR3 DNA sequence: TGCAGTGCTAGGAGCCCGGGGACTGCAGTGGGAAACACCATATATTTT. Its translation is CSARSPGTAVGNTIYF.

The gene calls are TRBV7-9 and TRBJ1-6; D uncertain. The CDR3 has 14 residues. Trimming stripped 3 bases from V and 8 bases from J, with 11 bases between. Germline assignment: CDR1 SEHNR and CDR2 FQNEAQ (reference sequence). The CDR3, as DNA: TGTGCCAGCAGCTTGGGGAGGACGGATTCACCCCTCCACTTT. Protein sequence: CASSLGRTDSPLHF.

This clonotype showed up just once. A much larger clone differs by one base, so this may be a read error. The CDR3 region is CASSFSGSDTQYF. The DNA of the CDR3 is TGTGCCAGCAGCTTCTCGGGGTCGGATACGCAGTATTTT. J is TRBJ2-3 and V is TRBV7-2, with TRBD2 as a possible D gene (5 bases). Trimming pared 3 bases from V and 6 bases from J, leaving 10 bases between. CDR1 and CDR2 from the germline V gene are SGHTA and FQGNSA. This CDR3 has 13 residues.